This paragraph covers one T cell receptor (beta chain) sequence. Its antigen is not known. Here immunoSEQ multiplex PCR was the method, and the copy in TCRdb shows in-frame clones only, minus some. This sample has 35,000 to 40,000 clones, with 82% found just once. These data belong to a study of vaccination effects on CD4 cells after COVID-19. Study-level information: About 2.2 million PBMC per well received approximately 10 IU/ml IL-2 and 8 to 10 ug/ml peptides in culture.

Cells that had been cultured for 10 days were the source of isolated CD4+ T cells. The CDR3 is 14 residues long. V gave up 6 bases and J gave up 1 base, with 11 bases separating them. The germline V gene encodes CDR1 LGHNT and CDR2 FRNRAP. The source was CD4+ T cells from PBMCs cultured without peptide, collected before COVID-19 vaccination. This TCR derives from a human donor who received a COVID-19 vaccine. The J gene is TRBJ2-3, the V gene TRBV12-5; no definite D call. The CDR3 DNA reads as TGTGCTAGTGGAACTGGGCTCCGCACAGATACGCAGTATTTT. This gives the protein CASGTGLRTDTQYF.